The rows below give T cell receptor beta chains drawn from one sample of a study of shared clonotypes between healthy human individuals. The assay was immunoSEQ multiplex PCR, and TCRdb's table has in-frame clones only and misses some. The data hold around 510,000 clones, with roughly four fifths observed a single time. The sample consisted of PBMCs. The receptors derive from a middle-aged woman in good health. Some clones in this sample may be carry-over from other donors' samples. Both conserved end residues are part of each CDR3. The D gene is left open where the match is weak. Some rows have no size entry. The others give once, few or many, or a class for an expanded clone.

size: NA
D: NA
J: TRBJ1-5
V: TRBV7-2
DNA: TGTGCCAGCAGCTTAGAAGGCCGCTATAGCAATCAGCCCCAGCATTTT
CDR3: CASSLEGRYSNQPQHF

size: NA
D: NA
J: TRBJ1-3
V: TRBV19
DNA: TGTGCCAGTAGAATCCCCGGCTTCTCTGGAAACACCATATATTTT
CDR3: CASRIPGFSGNTIYF

size: NA
D: NA
J: TRBJ2-5
V: TRBV28
DNA: TGTGCCAGCAGCACTCGACACGGCCTAAGTTGGACCCAGTACTTC
CDR3: CASSTRHGLSWTQYF

size: NA
D: NA
J: TRBJ1-1
V: TRBV27
DNA: TGTGCCAGCAGTTGGGACCGGTACACTGAAGCTTTCTTT
CDR3: CASSWDRYTEAFF

size: NA
D: NA
J: TRBJ1-1
V: TRBV5-1
DNA: TGCGCCAGCAGACAATCCAGGGACACTGAAGCTTTCTTT
CDR3: CASRQSRDTEAFF

size: NA
D: TRBD2
J: TRBJ2-3
V: TRBV6-4
DNA: TGTGCCAGCAGTGACTCTGGGGGAGGGGCAGATACGCAGTATTTT
CDR3: CASSDSGGGADTQYF

size: NA
D: TRBD1
J: TRBJ2-7
V: TRBV6-5
DNA: TGTGCCAGCAGGATGGACAGGGAAACCTACGAGCAGTACTTC
CDR3: CASRMDRETYEQYF

size: NA
D: NA
J: TRBJ2-7
V: TRBV6-5
DNA: TGTGCCAGCAGTTACGGGCTGGCGGGGACCTACGAGCAGTACTTC
CDR3: CASSYGLAGTYEQYF

size: few
D: NA
J: TRBJ1-2
V: TRBV4-1
DNA: TGCGCCAGCAGCCAACAAGGTGGGGGAGAGGTCCATGGCTACACCTTC
CDR3: CASSQQGGGEVHGYTF

size: NA
D: TRBD2
J: TRBJ2-2
V: TRBV10-3
DNA: TGTGCCACCAAAGACGGAGGACTAGCGGGAGCGAATACCGGGGAGCTGTTTTTT
CDR3: CATKDGGLAGANTGELFF

size: few
D: TRBD1
J: TRBJ2-7
V: TRBV28
DNA: TGTGCCAGCAGTTTATTTCGGGGACAGGGGGCTGGCGAGCAGTACTTC
CDR3: CASSLFRGQGAGEQYF

size: NA
D: NA
J: TRBJ2-1
V: TRBV7-3
DNA: TGTGCCAGCAGCCGGGACTTATTTAATGAGCAGTTCTTC
CDR3: CASSRDLFNEQFF

size: NA
D: NA
J: TRBJ1-1
V: TRBV30
DNA: TGTGCCTGGACAAGGGGCGCTGAAGCTTTCTTT
CDR3: CAWTRGAEAFF

size: many
D: NA
J: TRBJ1-2
V: TRBV5-4
DNA: TGTGCCAGCAGCTTGGCAGGGAGACGGTATGGCTACACCTTC
CDR3: CASSLAGRRYGYTF

size: NA
D: NA
J: TRBJ1-4
V: TRBV19
DNA: TGTGCCACACTGGGGACCGCGAGCGATGAAAAACTGTTTTTT
CDR3: CATLGTASDEKLFF

size: NA
D: NA
J: TRBJ1-2
V: TRBV5-1
DNA: TGCGCCAGCAGCTTGGATGCGACTAACTATGGCTACACCTTC
CDR3: CASSLDATNYGYTF

size: NA
D: NA
J: TRBJ1-2
V: TRBV29-1
DNA: TGCAGCGGTGGGACCAAGGGGTATGGCTACACCTTC
CDR3: CSGGTKGYGYTF

size: NA
D: NA
J: TRBJ2-2
V: TRBV2
DNA: TGTGCCAGGCGTAGTACCGGGGAGCTGTTTTTT
CDR3: CARRSTGELFF

size: NA
D: NA
J: TRBJ2-7
V: TRBV7-8
DNA: TGTGCCAGCAGCTTTGGACAGAGACACTACGAGCAGTACTTC
CDR3: CASSFGQRHYEQYF

size: NA
D: NA
J: TRBJ2-2
V: TRBV19
DNA: TGTGCCAGTAGTATGCTCCCGGGACCAATTACCGGGGAGCTGTTTTTT
CDR3: CASSMLPGPITGELFF

size: NA
D: NA
J: TRBJ2-5
V: TRBV2
DNA: TGTGCCAGCAGTGAAAGGTTCGAGACCCAGTACTTC
CDR3: CASSERFETQYF